This T cell receptor (beta chain) was identified during a study of T cells after yellow fever vaccination. Study-wide results and limits: Clonotypes appearing in both CD4 and CD8 compartments existed, and their share was small. Most primary-vaccination clones reappeared after the booster (about 95% CD4, about 88% CD8).

TCRdb re-called the 5' RACE reads with MiXCR, one entry per CDR3 protein. Of under 700,000 distinct CDR3 sequences listed, about a sixth are singletons. This clonotype was counted a few times. Antigen: not known. Trimming cost V 5 bases and J 9 bases, with 12 bases left between them. CDR1 SGHNT and CDR2 YYREEE come from the germline V gene (reference sequence). CDR3 size: 12 residues. Source: PBMCs, taken 4 to 6 days after the first yellow fever vaccination. The genes are TRBV5-4 and TRBJ2-1, with D unresolved. This clonotype originated in a man in his late teens or twenties who received the YFV17D yellow fever vaccine. Written as DNA, the CDR3 is TGTGCCAGCAGGGTAGAGGTTGGTGAGCAGTTCTTC. Translating it yields CASRVEVGEQFF.